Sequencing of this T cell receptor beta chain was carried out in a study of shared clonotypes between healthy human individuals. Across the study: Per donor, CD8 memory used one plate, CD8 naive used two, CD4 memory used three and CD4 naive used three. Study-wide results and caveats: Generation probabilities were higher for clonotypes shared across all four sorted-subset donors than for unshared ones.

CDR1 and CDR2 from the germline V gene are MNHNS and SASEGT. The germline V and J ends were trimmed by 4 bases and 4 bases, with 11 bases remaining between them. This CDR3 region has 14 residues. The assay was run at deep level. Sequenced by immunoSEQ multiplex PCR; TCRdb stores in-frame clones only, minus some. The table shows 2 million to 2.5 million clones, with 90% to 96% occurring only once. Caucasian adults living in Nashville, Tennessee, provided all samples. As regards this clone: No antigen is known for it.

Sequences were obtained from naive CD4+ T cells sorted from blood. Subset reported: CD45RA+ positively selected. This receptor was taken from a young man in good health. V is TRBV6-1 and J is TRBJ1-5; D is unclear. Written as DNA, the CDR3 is TGTGCCAGCAGTGGCCCGACGCCGAATCAGCCCCAGCATTTT. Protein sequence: CASSGPTPNQPQHF.